This T cell receptor (beta chain) originates from a study of T cell changes during pregnancy in multiple sclerosis. The repertoire was sequenced with immunoSEQ multiplex PCR; TCRdb's copy has only in-frame clones and lacks some. The sample shows roughly 25,000 clones, around 90% of them seen only once. CDR3 size: 15 residues. The V and J ends lost 5 bases and 0 bases respectively, with 13 bases between them. Germline V CDR1 and CDR2: LNHDA, SQIVND (reference sequence). This chain uses TRBV19 with TRBJ1-1, with a possible D match to TRBD1 (5 bases). The TCR sequence derives from a female donor in good health, enrolled as a control in a pregnancy study. Specimen: CD4+ T cells from peripheral blood mononuclear cells, collected in the first trimester of pregnancy. The CDR3 nucleotides read TGTGCCAGTAGTCCGACAGCCGCCATGAACACTGAAGCTTTCTTT. Its translation: CASSPTAAMNTEAFF.